This T cell receptor beta chain was documented in a study of T cells after posttransplantation cyclophosphamide. The study's findings and limits: Donor-recipient repertoire similarity was low at 1-2 months, rising over year one. Tissue-infiltrating T cells from skin or gut overlapped little with blood T cells. TRB clonality was highly associated with recipient CMV seropositivity and reactivation.

Assay used: immunoSEQ multiplex PCR; TCRdb lists only in-frame clones, some missing. In the table there are about 9,900 clones, more than 75% of which are singletons. A word on this clone: Antigen unknown.

Control samples came 1 year after myeloablative marrow transplants with methotrexate plus calcineurin inhibitor. This CDR3 contains 17 residues. The V segment lost 1 base and the J segment 2 bases; nucleotides outside the gene matches: 10. Germline loops: CDR1 LNHDA, CDR2 SQIVND (reference sequence). This TCR derives from a young adult male patient who received an allogeneic stem cell transplant from an unrelated donor, was CMV-positive, and had no GVHD. T cells may partly derive from the graft donor. Sequences were derived from PBMCs, sampled after an allogeneic stem cell transplant with a calcineurin inhibitor and methotrexate. J is TRBJ2-7 and V is TRBV19; 8 bases line up with TRBD2. In DNA, the CDR3 is TGTGCCAGTAGTATAGGGGATAGAGCGGGAGTGGCCTACGAGCAGTACTTC. Its translation: CASSIGDRAGVAYEQYF.